This entry lists 22 T cell receptor beta chains sequenced from one sample in a study of T cell responses to AZD1222 COVID-19 vaccine. Repertoires were generated with immunoSEQ multiplex PCR, while TCRdb's copy carries only in-frame clones and drops some. This table has about 140,000 clones, approximately 92% appearing once. Material: peripheral blood, obtained on day 0 of AZD1222 vaccination. These receptors originate from an adult in good health.

The V gene is TRBV28, the J gene TRBJ2-1, with TRBD1 matching over 10 bases. This CDR3 is built from 14 residues. Trimming cost V 6 bases and J 5 bases; bases outside gene matches: 4. Germline-derived CDR1 and CDR2 are MDHEN and SYDVKM. CDR3 coding DNA: TGTGCCAGCAGGACCGGGACAGGGGACAATGAGCAGTTCTTC. It yields the protein CASRTGTGDNEQFF.

The chain links TRBV21-1 to TRBJ2-1; TRBD1, the D gene given by the table, was not confirmed from the DNA. TRBV21-1 is described as a pseudogene. This CDR3 contains 18 residues. The CDR3 is CASSKAFSPGQPQNEQFF. In nucleotides, the CDR3 is TGTGCCAGCAGCAAAGCGTTCTCGCCGGGACAGCCTCAGAATGAGCAGTTCTTC.

The chain recombines TRBV7-9 with TRBJ2-1; 7 bases line up with TRBD1. V shed 5 bases, J shed 6 bases, and the junction held 16 bases outside the gene matches. In germline, CDR1 is SEHNR, CDR2 FQNEAQ (reference sequence). The CDR3 has 17 amino acids. In DNA form, the CDR3 reads TGTGCCAGCAGCCCCAACGTTTGGGGACAGCCACCCAATGAGCAGTTCTTC. This encodes CASSPNVWGQPPNEQFF.

The chain employs TRBV28 and TRBJ2-2; 7 bases agree with TRBD1. Germline-derived CDR1 and CDR2 are MDHEN and SYDVKM. Losses at the gene ends were 3 bases for V and 7 bases for J; bases not matched to a gene: 8. The CDR3 is 15 residues long. The CDR3 coding sequence is TGTGCCAGCAGTTTGGAGACAGGGAGTGGCGGGGAGCTGTTTTTT. Translated: CASSLETGSGGELFF. Full variable domain (remainder filled in from reference TRBV28 and TRBJ2-2): DVKVTQSSRYLVKRTGEKVFLECVQDMDHENMFWYRQDPGLGLRLIYFSYDVKMKEKGDIPEGYSVSREKKERFSLILESASTNQTSMYLCASSLETGSGGELFFGEGSRLTVL.

This chain links TRBV5-1 with TRBJ2-1; 7 positions match TRBD2. This CDR3 is 16 amino acids long. Germline CDR1 and CDR2: SGHRS and YFSETQ. After removal of 1 base from V and 1 base from J, the junction contained 5 bases not matched to a gene. CDR3 loop: CASSLRTSGSYNEQFF. CDR3 DNA sequence: TGCGCCAGCAGCTTGAGGACTAGTGGTTCCTACAATGAGCAGTTCTTC.

The chain joins TRBV3-1 (or the pseudogene TRBV3-2) to TRBJ2-5; TRBD2 agrees at 15 bases. The junction had 8 bases not matched to a gene; V was cut back by 4 bases and J by 5 bases. Germline assignment: CDR1 LGHDT and CDR2 YNNKEL (reference sequence). The CDR3 is 17 amino acids. The CDR3 sequence: CASSRGLAGGLGETQYF. In DNA, the CDR3 is TGTGCCAGCAGCCGGGGACTAGCGGGGGGATTAGGGGAGACCCAGTACTTC.

V gene TRBV7-9 combines with J gene TRBJ1-1, with a tentative D call TRBD1 (6 bases). The V and J ends lost 5 bases and 4 bases respectively, with 14 bases between them. The CDR3 spans 14 residues. Germline loops: CDR1 SEHNR, CDR2 FQNEAQ (reference sequence). The CDR3 DNA sequence: TGTGCCAGCAGCCACCCCCAGGGGACCACTGAAGCTTTCTTT. Translation: CASSHPQGTTEAFF.

This chain joins TRBV6-5 and TRBJ1-3; D remains ambiguous. CDR1 MNHEY and CDR2 SVGAGI come from the germline V gene. The CDR3 has 15 amino acids. Trimming removed 0 bases from V and 2 bases from J, with 8 bases in between. CDR3 residues: CASSYSKGTGNTIYF. In nucleotides, the CDR3 is TGTGCCAGCAGTTACTCGAAGGGAACTGGAAACACCATATATTTT.

This clone was counted once. The genes are TRBV19 and TRBJ1-2; D uncertain. Trimming pared 8 bases from V and 0 bases from J, leaving 13 bases between. Germline CDR1 reads LNHDA; CDR2 reads SQIVND (reference sequence). The CDR3 loop spans 14 amino acids. The CDR3 sequence is CASGVGRPNYGYTF. The CDR3 DNA reads as TGTGCCAGTGGGGTAGGCAGGCCTAACTATGGCTACACCTTC.

In its sample, this clone was seen once. The chain uses TRBV6-5 and TRBJ1-2; perhaps TRBD1 as D (6 bases). V was shortened by 4 bases and J by 7 bases, with 19 bases between the two germline ends. CDR3 length equals 15 residues. Germline V lookup: CDR1 MNHEY, CDR2 SVGAGI. The CDR3 nucleotides are TGTGCCAGCAGTTCTAGGGGGGAAAGCATCTCTGGCTACACCTTC. This codes for CASSSRGESISGYTF.

This clone was counted a single time. The CDR3 DNA follows: TGTGCCAGCTCACCCGGGACAAAATACGAGCAGTACTTC. The encoded protein is CASSPGTKYEQYF. The genes are TRBV18 and TRBJ2-7; tentative D call: TRBD1 (6 bases). Germline-derived CDR1 and CDR2 are KGHSH and LQKENI. The ends were cut back, 3 bases at V and 4 bases at J, with 10 bases in the middle. The CDR3 is 13 amino acids.

The chain couples TRBV28 to TRBJ2-1, with D unresolved. Per germline, CDR1 MDHEN and CDR2 SYDVKM. The germline V and J ends were trimmed by 4 bases and 5 bases, with 15 bases remaining between them. The CDR3 covers 15 residues. The chain's CDR3 is CASSSVRLSHNEQFF. The CDR3 coding sequence is TGTGCCAGCAGTTCGGTACGGTTGAGCCACAATGAGCAGTTCTTC.

The gene calls are TRBV11-3 and TRBJ1-5; 8 bases are shared with TRBD1. The CDR3 consists of 15 residues. Germline V gene lookup returns CDR1 SGHNT and CDR2 YENEEA. V was clipped by 7 bases and J by 2 bases; unmatched bases: 7. For the CDR3, the DNA is TGTGCCAGCACCGGACAGGGCAAGTGCAATCAGCCCCAGCATTTT. This sequence encodes CASTGQGKCNQPQHF.

This chain joins TRBV27 and TRBJ2-2; D ambiguous. The CDR3 length is 12 residues. Germline CDR1 is MNHEY and CDR2 is SMNVEV (reference sequence). V was cut by 5 bases and J by 5 bases, with 6 bases left in between. The CDR3 region has the DNA TGTGCCAGCAGTACCTTTACCGGGGAGCTGTTTTTT. As protein: CASSTFTGELFF.

In this sample, this clone turned up once. This sequence joins TRBV11-2 and TRBJ2-1; D is perhaps TRBD2 (6 bases). Germline assignment: CDR1 SGHAT and CDR2 FQNNGV. Between the trimmed V and J ends, which lost 8 bases and 0 bases, there was a span of 23 bases. The CDR3 totals 18 residues. CDR3 coding DNA: TGTGCCAGCGGACGACTGGAGGGGCCCCCAAGCTCCTACAATGAGCAGTTCTTC. Protein: CASGRLEGPPSSYNEQFF.

The V call is TRBV14, the J call TRBJ2-2; 10 bases match TRBD2. The length of the CDR3 is 16 residues. With 5 bases clipped from V and 8 bases from J, the junction kept 11 bases outside the gene matches. CDR1 is SGHDN and CDR2 is FVKESK in the germline V gene. The CDR3, as DNA: TGTGCCAGCAGCTACCTAGCGGGGGCAACCCCAGGGGAGCTGTTTTTT. Translated: CASSYLAGATPGELFF.

The chain combines TRBV6-5 with TRBJ2-2; D is ambiguous. CDR3 length equals 15 residues. From germline, CDR1 is MNHEY and CDR2 SVGAGI. Trimming removed 2 bases at V and 0 bases at J, with 7 bases between. Written as DNA, the CDR3 is TGTGCCAGCAGTTACAGCACAACGAACACCGGGGAGCTGTTTTTT. Translating it yields CASSYSTTNTGELFF.

The V gene is TRBV27, the J gene TRBJ2-1, with 7 bases lining up with TRBD1. The CDR3 runs 13 residues. Germline CDR1 reads MNHEY; CDR2 reads SMNVEV (reference sequence). Trimming at V came to 7 bases and at J to 9 bases, leaving 9 bases not matched to a gene. CDR3 sequence (DNA): TGTGCCAGCAAAGGGACAGACCTCTCTGAGCAGTTCTTC. Its protein is CASKGTDLSEQFF.

This clone has a handful of counts. The genes are TRBV28 and TRBJ1-1; D is unclear. This CDR3 has 16 residues. Germline-derived CDR1 and CDR2 are MDHEN and SYDVKM. With 10 bases removed from V and 0 bases from J, the gap between germline ends came to 21 bases. CDR3 DNA: TGTGCCATCTATCCGGGCGCTGGCGCCATGAACACTGAAGCTTTCTTT. It is translated as CAIYPGAGAMNTEAFF.

This chain connects TRBV6-1 to TRBJ2-7, with D hard to call. V was trimmed by 2 bases and J by 0 bases, leaving 11 bases between them. Germline CDR1 is MNHNS and CDR2 is SASEGT. This CDR3 contains 15 residues. The CDR3 reads CASSESHSGSYEQYF. Written as DNA, the CDR3 is TGTGCCAGCAGTGAATCACACTCGGGCTCCTACGAGCAGTACTTC.

This chain connects TRBV7-8 to TRBJ1-6, with 7 bases that match TRBD1. This CDR3 comprises 14 residues. The germline gives CDR1 SGHVS, CDR2 FQNEAQ. The V gene end was trimmed by 2 bases and the J gene end by 9 bases; junction bases not matched to a gene: 4. The CDR3, as DNA: TGTGCCAGCAGCTTATCGGGACAGAGTTCACCCCTCCACTTT. It encodes CASSLSGQSSPLHF.

The chain has TRBV19 and TRBJ2-2, with D maybe TRBD2 (6 bases). Germline loops: CDR1 LNHDA, CDR2 SQIVND (reference sequence). The V gene lost 6 bases and the J gene lost 5 bases, with 10 bases spanning the gap. This CDR3 region has 13 residues. The CDR3 sequence is CASSPRGTGELFF. CDR3 in DNA: TGTGCCAGTAGCCCTCGGGGGACCGGGGAGCTGTTTTTT.